These 9 T cell receptor beta chains share one sample of origin, sequenced in a study of T cell responses to AZD1222 COVID-19 vaccine (dated by TCRdb to the early 2020s). Library method: the immunoSEQ multiplex PCR assay. TCRdb took this table from immuneACCESS and kept in-frame rearrangements with V and J called. Such tables lack part of the clones; where checked against another copy, unresolved V genes explain under half of the gap, and the rest is unexplained. The sample yields under 85,000 clones; 88% were counted once. In total, the top ten clones hold roughly 5% of the sample. The sample's time point label, decoded: baseline before first vaccination. The treatment or condition label corresponds to: meningococcal conjugate vaccine given as trial control. The sequencing here drew on peripheral blood, taken on day 0 of MenACWY control vaccination. These receptors came from an adult in good health.

The chain joins TRBV5-6 to TRBJ2-1, with 8 nucleotides matching TRBD1. The V segment lost 2 bases and the J segment 2 bases; nucleotides outside the gene matches: 3. This CDR3 has 15 residues. Germline values: CDR1 SGHDT, CDR2 YYEEEE. CDR3 in amino acids: CASSFDRGPYNEQFF. The CDR3, as DNA: TGTGCCAGCAGCTTCGACAGGGGACCCTACAATGAGCAGTTCTTC.

The genes are TRBV2 and TRBJ2-7, with TRBD1 matching over 9 bases. CDR3 length: 12 residues. V was pared by 6 bases and J by 6 bases, with 3 bases of the junction left unmatched. Germline V gene data show CDR1 as SNHLY and CDR2 as FYNNEI. In DNA form, the CDR3 reads TGTGCCAGCAGCCTGGACAGGGGCGAGCAGTACTTC. It specifies CASSLDRGEQYF.

V usage is TRBV3-1 (or the pseudogene TRBV3-2) and J usage is TRBJ2-1; either TRBD1 or TRBD2 may fit D (5 bases each). The CDR3 covers 13 residues. Trimming stripped 3 bases from V and 4 bases from J, with 7 bases between. From germline, CDR1 is LGHDT and CDR2 YNNKEL (reference sequence). The CDR3 region is CASSHGAYNEQFF. CDR3 bases: TGTGCCAGCAGCCACGGGGCTTACAATGAGCAGTTCTTC.

V is TRBV7-2 and J is TRBJ2-7; 15 positions match TRBD2. The ends lost 5 bases at V and 7 bases at J; junction bases unmatched: 9. Germline assignment: CDR1 SGHTA and CDR2 FQGNSA. The CDR3 has 16 amino acids. The chain's CDR3 is CASSISGLAGGREQYF. DNA of the CDR3: TGTGCCAGCAGCATATCCGGACTAGCGGGGGGGCGGGAGCAGTACTTC.

V usage is TRBV7-2 and J usage is TRBJ2-5, with D possibly matching TRBD2 (6 bases). The germline gives CDR1 SGHTA, CDR2 FQGNSA. V lost 0 bases to trimming and J lost 5 bases, with 10 bases between them. CDR3 length: 14 amino acids. The CDR3 bases are TGTGCCAGCAGCTTAGCCTTGGGGAGGGAGACCCAGTACTTC. Translated, it gives CASSLALGRETQYF.

The table lists this clone with a few counts. The chain is built from TRBV3-1 (or the pseudogene TRBV3-2) and TRBJ2-7, with 8 nucleotides matching TRBD2. This CDR3 region has 16 residues. In germline, CDR1 is LGHDT, CDR2 YNNKEL (reference sequence). Trimming at V came to 4 bases and at J to 0 bases, leaving 8 bases not matched to a gene. The chain's CDR3 is CASSLFGAGGSYEQYF. CDR3 in DNA: TGTGCCAGCAGCCTTTTCGGGGCGGGGGGCTCCTACGAGCAGTACTTC.

The V call is TRBV20-1, the J call TRBJ2-7; no clear D. Germline lookup yields CDR1 DFQATT and CDR2 SNEGSKA (reference sequence). This CDR3 spans 13 amino acids. The V gene lost 3 bases and the J gene lost 2 bases, with 11 bases spanning the gap. CDR3 bases: TGCAGTGCTAGTCTCCGGAGAACCTACGAGCAGTACTTC. Residues: CSASLRRTYEQYF.

The chain couples TRBV19 to TRBJ2-3, with 9 bases that match TRBD1. CDR1 is LNHDA and CDR2 is SQIVND in the germline V gene (reference sequence). The CDR3 spans 15 residues. V was clipped by 4 bases and J by 8 bases; unmatched bases: 10. DNA for the CDR3: TGTGCCAGTAGTACCGGGACAGGGATGAGAGGTACGCAGTATTTT. Its translation is CASSTGTGMRGTQYF.

The CDR3 region has the DNA TGTGCCAGCAGCTTTCTAGCGGGGGTAGACGAGCAGTACTTC. Translating it yields CASSFLAGVDEQYF. This chain joins TRBV7-9 and TRBJ2-7, with 10 bases identical to TRBD2. V was clipped by 3 bases and J by 5 bases; unmatched bases: 4. The CDR3 totals 14 residues. The germline V gene encodes CDR1 SEHNR and CDR2 FQNEAQ (reference sequence).